One sample yielded the 30 T cell receptor beta chains listed below, sequenced in a study of cytomegalovirus exposure and HLA in healthy donors. PCR employed 60 Vbeta and 13 Jbeta primers. Sequencing used immunoSEQ multiplex PCR; TCRdb keeps in-frame clones, though not all of them. The repertoire holds fewer than 120,000 clones, around three quarters seen once, with around 1.2% in the top ten. The sequenced material came from PBMCs. These receptors originate from a woman aged 25-40 years in good health and CMV-seronegative.

V and J are TRBV28 and TRBJ1-2, with a possible D match to TRBD1 (6 bases). V shed 7 bases and J shed 6 bases, with 9 bases lying between them. Per the germline V gene, CDR1 is MDHEN and CDR2 is SYDVKM. There are 11 residues in the CDR3. CDR3: CASTRQDGYTF. The CDR3 DNA follows: TGTGCCAGCACTAGACAGGATGGCTACACCTTC.

Regarding this clone: The junction does not match germline at one end; this may be a read error. V usage is TRBV2 and J usage is TRBJ2-1; no reliable D call. CDR3 length equals 16 residues. Germline V gene lookup returns CDR1 SNHLY and CDR2 FYNNEI. The CDR3 region has the DNA TGTGCCAGCAGCGAAGGTTCCCGAAACTTAAACAATGAGCAGTTCTTC. Translation gives CASSEGSRNLNNEQFF.

The rearrangement uses TRBV7-2 and TRBJ1-1; D is unclear. The CDR3 runs 11 residues. Germline V gene lookup returns CDR1 SGHTA and CDR2 FQGNSA. The V gene lost 5 bases and the J gene lost 6 bases, with 7 bases spanning the gap. As DNA, the CDR3 is TGTGCCAGCAGCCGTGGAGCTGAAGCTTTCTTT. Protein product: CASSRGAEAFF.

This rearrangement joins TRBV6-5 to TRBJ1-2; 7 bases map to TRBD1. The V gene's germline CDR1 is MNHEY and CDR2 SVGAGI. The CDR3 is 15 amino acids. V lost 8 bases, J lost 3 bases, and 12 bases stayed unmatched. CDR3 DNA: TGTGCCAGCCGTAGTGCCCCCGGGACAGACTATGGCTACACCTTC. This codes for CASRSAPGTDYGYTF.

The rearrangement uses TRBV9 and TRBJ2-1, with 10 nucleotides matching TRBD2. Germline V gives CDR1 SGDLS, CDR2 YYNGEE. Trimming removed 3 bases from V and 2 bases from J; junction bases left unmatched: 2. The CDR3 spans 15 residues. The CDR3 nucleotides read TGTGCCAGCAGCGGGACTAGCGGAACCTACAATGAGCAGTTCTTC. Its protein is CASSGTSGTYNEQFF.

The rearrangement uses TRBV7-6 and TRBJ2-6; D is ambiguous. Germline V lookup: CDR1 SGHVS, CDR2 FNYEAQ. Deletions cut 4 bases from V and 0 bases from J, with 13 bases between. The CDR3 covers 17 residues. The CDR3 nucleotides are TGTGCCAGCAGCTCTGAGGCCGAAGTCTCTGGGGCCAACGTCCTGACTTTC. This codes for CASSSEAEVSGANVLTF.

V usage is TRBV5-8 and J usage is TRBJ2-4; 8 bases fit TRBD1. The germline V gene encodes CDR1 SGHTS and CDR2 YDEGEE. This CDR3 contains 13 residues. The junction had 3 bases not matched to a gene; V was cut back by 4 bases and J by 6 bases. In DNA form, the CDR3 reads TGTGCCAGCAGCCAAGGACAGGGAAACATTCAGTACTTC. Its translation is CASSQGQGNIQYF.

V and J are TRBV7-3 and TRBJ1-1, with unresolved D. Trimming pared 6 bases from V and 6 bases from J, leaving 17 bases between. Germline assignment: CDR1 SGHTA and CDR2 FQGTGA. This CDR3 comprises 14 residues. The CDR3 region has the DNA TGTGCCAGCAGTCCCGACTCAACGAGGGCTGAAGCTTTCTTT. Amino acids: CASSPDSTRAEAFF.

The chain carries TRBV7-2 and TRBJ1-1; TRBD1 matches at 7 bases. The V and J ends lost 5 bases and 3 bases, in that order; junction bases with no gene match: 9. The CDR3 length is 15 residues. Per the germline V gene, CDR1 is SGHTA and CDR2 is FQGNSA. Here the CDR3 reads CASSMTRQGHTEAFF. For the CDR3, the DNA is TGTGCCAGCAGCATGACTCGACAGGGCCACACTGAAGCTTTCTTT.

CDR3 protein: CASSEAGLAGGADTQYF. The CDR3 nucleotides read TGTGCCAGCAGTGAAGCGGGACTAGCGGGAGGAGCAGATACGCAGTATTTT. This chain joins TRBV25-1 and TRBJ2-3, with 15 positions matching TRBD2. The germline V gene encodes CDR1 MGHDK and CDR2 SYGVNS. V lost 2 bases to trimming and J lost 4 bases; unmatched junction nucleotides: 4. The CDR3 is 17 amino acids.

This chain uses TRBV5-1 with TRBJ1-6; 9 bases align to TRBD1. CDR1 SGHRS and CDR2 YFSETQ come from the germline V gene. The CDR3 has 18 residues. Losses at the gene ends were 4 bases for V and 0 bases for J; bases not matched to a gene: 8. Here the CDR3 DNA reads TGCGCCAGCAGCCCAAGACAGGGGGTGAGCTCCTATAATTCACCCCTCCACTTT. Translated, it gives CASSPRQGVSSYNSPLHF.

This clone has a single count. The rearrangement links TRBV5-1 to TRBJ2-1, with 12 bases aligning to TRBD2. Per the germline V gene, CDR1 is SGHRS and CDR2 is YFSETQ. Trimming cost V 5 bases and J 7 bases; bases outside gene matches: 7. The CDR3 runs to 15 residues. CDR3: CASSLTSGSGNEQFF. DNA for the CDR3: TGCGCCAGCAGTCTGACTAGCGGGAGTGGGAATGAGCAGTTCTTC.

The chain combines TRBV28 with TRBJ2-7; 8 positions match TRBD1. Losses at the gene ends were 2 bases for V and 4 bases for J; bases not matched to a gene: 4. Germline CDR1 is MDHEN and CDR2 is SYDVKM. The CDR3 is 14 amino acids. CDR3 nucleotide sequence: TGTGCCAGCAGTTTAGACAGGGGCCCGTACGAGCAGTACTTC. This encodes CASSLDRGPYEQYF. The whole variable domain, remainder taken from reference TRBV28 and TRBJ2-7, is DVKVTQSSRYLVKRTGEKVFLECVQDMDHENMFWYRQDPGLGLRLIYFSYDVKMKEKGDIPEGYSVSREKKERFSLILESASTNQTSMYLCASSLDRGPYEQYFGPGTRLTVT.

This chain uses TRBV6-5 with TRBJ1-1, with D possibly matching TRBD1 (5 bases). Germline assignment: CDR1 MNHEY and CDR2 SVGAGI. The V end was cut by 5 bases, the J end by 5 bases, with 12 bases between. This CDR3 has 13 amino acids. CDR3 in amino acids: CASSGGLSTEAFF. The CDR3 nucleotides read TGTGCCAGCAGTGGGGGGTTATCAACTGAAGCTTTCTTT.

The rearrangement joins TRBV29-1 to TRBJ2-1, with 12 bases lining up with TRBD1. This CDR3 spans 16 amino acids. Germline loops: CDR1 SQVTM, CDR2 ANQGSEA. Trimming cost V 7 bases and J 9 bases; bases outside gene matches: 16. CDR3 sequence reads: CSAHGNRDRGLGEQFF. CDR3 coding DNA: TGCAGCGCCCACGGGAACCGGGACAGGGGGCTCGGTGAGCAGTTCTTC.

The chain uses TRBV7-9 and TRBJ2-7; TRBD1 matches at 10 bases. The CDR3 consists of 14 residues. Trimming took 4 bases from V and 7 from J; bases not matched to a gene: 7. CDR1 and CDR2 (germline): SEHNR, FQNEAQ (reference sequence). This CDR3 is CASSSDRGREEQYF. Written as DNA, the CDR3 is TGTGCCAGCAGCTCCGACAGGGGGCGGGAAGAGCAGTACTTC.

This chain connects TRBV4-2 to TRBJ1-2; D is uncertain. The length of the CDR3 is 15 residues. Per the germline V gene, CDR1 is LGHNA and CDR2 is YNFKEQ. Trimming removed 0 bases at V and 6 bases at J, with 14 bases between. The CDR3 DNA reads TGTGCCAGCAGCCAAGATGCTTCGACGGGAAATGGCTACACCTTC. Protein product: CASSQDASTGNGYTF.

The rearrangement links TRBV7-9 to TRBJ1-5, with 8 nucleotides matching TRBD1. The CDR3 length is 14 residues. The germline V gene encodes CDR1 SEHNR and CDR2 FQNEAQ (reference sequence). The V and J ends lost 5 bases and 2 bases, in that order; junction bases with no gene match: 2. The CDR3, as DNA: TGTGCCAGCAGCGACAGGGGTGGCAATCAGCCCCAGCATTTT. Amino acid sequence: CASSDRGGNQPQHF.

This chain connects TRBV29-1 to TRBJ1-1, with TRBD1 as a possible D gene (6 bases). The V gene lost 2 bases and the J gene lost 4 bases, with 20 bases spanning the gap. There are 16 residues in the CDR3. Germline CDR1 and CDR2: SQVTM and ANQGSEA. The CDR3 DNA is TGCAGCGTTGAACCATTCTACAGGGTTGGGGGCACTGAAGCTTTCTTT. This encodes CSVEPFYRVGGTEAFF.

The chain couples TRBV6-1 to TRBJ2-1; unclear D gene. V lost 2 bases and J 12 bases, leaving 8 bases between the germline ends. This CDR3 has 11 residues. Germline V CDR1 and CDR2: MNHNS, SASEGT. The CDR3 protein is CASSEWAGQFF. The CDR3 nucleotides read TGTGCCAGCAGTGAATGGGCAGGGCAGTTCTTC.

The rearrangement uses TRBV6-5 and TRBJ2-1; 10 nucleotides agree with TRBD2. The CDR3 runs to 14 residues. The ends lost 4 bases at V and 8 bases at J; junction bases unmatched: 5. Germline-derived CDR1 and CDR2 are MNHEY and SVGAGI. DNA of the CDR3: TGTGCCAGCAGTTGGAGCGGGGGGGCCTATGAGCAGTTCTTC. Encoded protein: CASSWSGGAYEQFF.

This rearrangement joins TRBV7-9 to TRBJ2-5; a weak D match, TRBD2 (7 bases). V lost 3 bases, J lost 1 base, and 12 bases lay in between. CDR1 and CDR2 (germline): SEHNR, FQNEAQ (reference sequence). The CDR3 is made up of 15 amino acids. The CDR3 DNA sequence: TGTGCCAGCAGCTTTGGGGGGGGCCTCCAAGAGACCCAGTACTTC. It codes for CASSFGGGLQETQYF.

J is TRBJ2-2 and V is TRBV28; a weak D match, TRBD2 (7 bases). The CDR3 sequence is 15 residues long. Trimming took off 2 bases at V and 6 bases at J, with 13 bases between the two ends. CDR1 is MDHEN and CDR2 is SYDVKM in the germline V gene. CDR3 sequence: CASSLGRGTSGELFF. CDR3 DNA: TGTGCCAGCAGTTTAGGGAGGGGGACGTCCGGGGAGCTGTTTTTT.

The V call is TRBV4-2, the J call TRBJ2-7; TRBD2 matches 9 bases. CDR1 and CDR2 from the germline V gene are LGHNA and YNFKEQ. The CDR3 runs 15 residues. The J segment lost 2 bases and the V segment lost 1 base, leaving 3 bases of the junction unmatched. CDR3 protein: CASSQGLAGTYEQYF. The CDR3 DNA follows: TGTGCCAGCAGCCAAGGGCTAGCGGGGACCTACGAGCAGTACTTC.

V and J are TRBV7-3 and TRBJ2-7, with 9 bases that match TRBD1. Germline loops: CDR1 SGHTA, CDR2 FQGTGA. V gave up 5 bases and J gave up 6 bases; unmatched junction bases: 8. This CDR3 region has 14 residues. CDR3 in DNA: TGTGCCAGCAGCCCAACGGGGACAGGGTCCGAGCAGTACTTC. Protein sequence: CASSPTGTGSEQYF.

This clone was observed a few times. CDR3 DNA: TGTGCCAGCAGCCCCGGGACAGGGGGCTACGAGCAGTACTTC. Residues: CASSPGTGGYEQYF. This chain links TRBV7-9 with TRBJ2-5; 11 bases agree with TRBD1. The last part of the DNA fits TRBJ2-7 better; the J call may be wrong. The germline V gene encodes CDR1 SEHNR and CDR2 FQNEAQ (reference sequence). This CDR3 comprises 14 residues.

This clone occurred a few times. The chain uses TRBV30 and TRBJ2-5; the match to TRBD2 covers 11 bases. Matching the DNA end better, TRBJ2-7 makes the J call doubtful. This CDR3 is 13 amino acids long. Germline V CDR1 and CDR2: GTSNPN, SVGIG (reference sequence). The CDR3 protein is CAWTGLAGHEQYF. Written as DNA, the CDR3 is TGTGCCTGGACCGGACTAGCGGGTCACGAGCAGTACTTC.

This clone was recorded only once. The chain uses TRBV28 and TRBJ2-3; 12 nucleotides agree with TRBD1. Germline V CDR1 and CDR2: MDHEN, SYDVKM. The CDR3 has 15 amino acids. The V gene end was trimmed by 6 bases and the J gene end by 5 bases; junction bases not matched to a gene: 6. The CDR3 loop reads CASRVGQGALDTQYF. The CDR3, as DNA: TGTGCCAGCAGAGTGGGACAGGGGGCGTTAGATACGCAGTATTTT.

The table lists this clone with a count of one. In DNA form, the CDR3 reads TGCGCCAGCAGCCAAGATTGGGATGTAGCGGGGGTGCGCTACAATGAGCAGTTCTTC. This encodes CASSQDWDVAGVRYNEQFF. This sequence joins TRBV4-3 and TRBJ2-1; 9 bases are a match to TRBD2. The V segment lost 0 bases and the J segment 3 bases; nucleotides outside the gene matches: 12. The CDR3 loop spans 19 amino acids. Germline V gene data show CDR1 as LGHNA and CDR2 as YSLEER.

The V call is TRBV6-1, the J call TRBJ1-5, with D perhaps TRBD1 (5 bases). The germline V gene has CDR1 MNHNS and CDR2 SASEGT. Between the trimmed V and J ends, which lost 7 bases and 6 bases, there was a span of 16 bases. CDR3 length equals 14 residues. CDR3 sequence: CASTGDAGVQPQHF. In DNA, the CDR3 is TGTGCCAGCACGGGGGACGCTGGGGTTCAGCCCCAGCATTTT.